This section outlines one TCR beta chain sequence together with its context. Its antigen is not known. The CDR3 loop spans 14 amino acids. The V end lost 3 bases, the J end lost 0 bases, and 6 bases lay between the germline ends. Germline V CDR1 and CDR2: SGHNT, YENEEA. TCRdb passed the 5' RACE reads through MiXCR, listing each CDR3 protein once. The table has under 950,000 distinct CDR3 sequences, around 20% seen once. This sample stems from a study of CD8 T cells in ankylosing spondylitis. Findings and limits, study-wide: Clones tied to disease were said to be significantly enriched in matched ankylosing spondylitis synovial fluid. Earlier work had already found some motif variants in reactive arthritis synovial fluid and blood. A TCR beta motif of fewer than ten highly homologous variants seemed to mark ankylosing spondylitis blood.

The J gene is TRBJ2-1, the V gene TRBV11-3; D not certain. The receptor was derived from a male donor with ankylosing spondylitis. Sequencing was performed on blood, either unsorted or a sorted T cell fraction (not recorded which). CDR3 nucleotide sequence: TGTGCCAGCAGCTTCCTTAACTCCTACAATGAGCAGTTCTTC. It yields the protein CASSFLNSYNEQFF.